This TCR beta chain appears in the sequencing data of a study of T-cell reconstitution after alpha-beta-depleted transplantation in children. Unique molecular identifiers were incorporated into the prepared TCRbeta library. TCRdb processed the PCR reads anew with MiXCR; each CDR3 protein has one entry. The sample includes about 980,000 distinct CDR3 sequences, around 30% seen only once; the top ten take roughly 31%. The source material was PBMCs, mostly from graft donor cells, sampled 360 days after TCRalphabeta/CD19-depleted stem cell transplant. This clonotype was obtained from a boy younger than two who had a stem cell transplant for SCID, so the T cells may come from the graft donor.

DNA for the CDR3: TGCGCCAGCAGCGGGAGGACAGGGGGAGCCTATGGCTACACCTTC. Protein sequence: CASSGRTGGAYGYTF. The chain carries TRBV5-1 and TRBJ1-2; the match to TRBD1 covers 10 bases. J gave up 4 bases and V 4 bases, and 7 bases lay outside the gene matches. The CDR3 consists of 15 residues. Per germline, CDR1 SGHRS and CDR2 YFSETQ.